The rows below give T cell receptor beta chains drawn from one sample of a study of blood T cell repertoires in COVID-19. The data were produced by immunoSEQ multiplex PCR, yet TCRdb's version contains in-frame clones alone and is incomplete. The sample includes approximately 300,000 clones, nearly 90% of them seen just once. The sequenced material came from PBMCs or T cells enriched from blood (not recorded which). The source is a woman younger than 30 with acute COVID-19. Both conserved end residues are part of each CDR3. Fields, in order: CDR3 DNA, CDR3 protein, V gene, D gene, CDR3 length, clone size, J gene. A D gene is named only where the DNA matches it firmly. Size values are once, few and many counts, or a class for expanded clones, and some rows have none.

cdr3_nt: TGCAGCGTGGATCTCGTAGGAGGTGAAGCTTTCTTT
cdr3_aa: CSVDLVGGEAFF
v_call: TRBV29-1
d_call: .
cdr3_length: 12
clone_size: .
j_call: TRBJ1-1

cdr3_nt: TGTGCCAGCAGCTTGGAGCTCAGGGTCGGCGGGGAGCTGTTTTTT
cdr3_aa: CASSLELRVGGELFF
v_call: TRBV5-6
d_call: .
cdr3_length: 15
clone_size: .
j_call: TRBJ2-2

cdr3_nt: TGTGCCAGCAGCCCGAACAAAGAGACCCAGTACTTC
cdr3_aa: CASSPNKETQYF
v_call: TRBV28
d_call: .
cdr3_length: 12
clone_size: .
j_call: TRBJ2-5

cdr3_nt: TGTGCCAGCAGTAACGCAAAGGGGGAGAGTCAGCCCCAGCATTTT
cdr3_aa: CASSNAKGESQPQHF
v_call: TRBV27
d_call: .
cdr3_length: 15
clone_size: .
j_call: TRBJ1-5

cdr3_nt: TGTGCCAGCAGTTTCTCCAACACCGGGGAGCTGTTTTTT
cdr3_aa: CASSFSNTGELFF
v_call: TRBV12-3/TRBV12-4
d_call: .
cdr3_length: 13
clone_size: .
j_call: TRBJ2-2

cdr3_nt: TGTGCCACCAACAGGGGGTTCGCTGAAGCTTTCTTT
cdr3_aa: CATNRGFAEAFF
v_call: TRBV6-5
d_call: TRBD1
cdr3_length: 12
clone_size: .
j_call: TRBJ1-1

cdr3_nt: TGTGCCAGTAGTACCGGACAGGGTTCCAACACTGAAGCTTTCTTT
cdr3_aa: CASSTGQGSNTEAFF
v_call: TRBV19
d_call: TRBD1
cdr3_length: 15
clone_size: .
j_call: TRBJ1-1

cdr3_nt: TGTGCCAGCAGGGCGGGGGGAGGTCGTGGCTACACCTTC
cdr3_aa: CASRAGGGRGYTF
v_call: TRBV6-5
d_call: .
cdr3_length: 13
clone_size: .
j_call: TRBJ1-2

cdr3_nt: TGTGCCAGCAGTTCCCCATCGACACGCTCCTACAATGAGCAGTTCTTC
cdr3_aa: CASSSPSTRSYNEQFF
v_call: TRBV28
d_call: .
cdr3_length: 16
clone_size: .
j_call: TRBJ2-1

cdr3_nt: TGTGCCAGCAGCTTATTCGACGAGCAGTACTTC
cdr3_aa: CASSLFDEQYF
v_call: TRBV7-9
d_call: .
cdr3_length: 11
clone_size: .
j_call: TRBJ2-7

cdr3_nt: TGTGCCAGCAGTTACTCGGCGGGTCAGCCCCAGCATTTT
cdr3_aa: CASSYSAGQPQHF
v_call: TRBV6-5
d_call: .
cdr3_length: 13
clone_size: .
j_call: TRBJ1-5

cdr3_nt: TGTGCCAGCATCCTTTGGACAGCTGGTAGTGAGACCCAGTACTTC
cdr3_aa: CASILWTAGSETQYF
v_call: TRBV6-5
d_call: .
cdr3_length: 15
clone_size: .
j_call: TRBJ2-5

cdr3_nt: TGTGCCAGTAGTACCAGACAGGGGGTTCAGCCCCAGCATTTT
cdr3_aa: CASSTRQGVQPQHF
v_call: TRBV19
d_call: TRBD1
cdr3_length: 14
clone_size: once
j_call: TRBJ1-5

cdr3_nt: TGCGCCAGCAGCTTGGGGTCAGGGGCCACTGAAGCTTTCTTT
cdr3_aa: CASSLGSGATEAFF
v_call: TRBV5-1
d_call: .
cdr3_length: 14
clone_size: once
j_call: TRBJ1-1

cdr3_nt: TGTGCCATCAGTGAGTCGTCGGTAGGAGGGTTCGCGAACACCGGGGAGCTGTTTTTT
cdr3_aa: CAISESSVGGFANTGELFF
v_call: TRBV10-3
d_call: .
cdr3_length: 19
clone_size: .
j_call: TRBJ2-2

cdr3_nt: TGTGCCAGCAGCTTCGACAGGAATCAGCCCCAGCATTTT
cdr3_aa: CASSFDRNQPQHF
v_call: TRBV7-8
d_call: .
cdr3_length: 13
clone_size: .
j_call: TRBJ1-5

cdr3_nt: TGTGCCAGCAGTTTATACCCCCAGGGATACGAGCAGTACTTC
cdr3_aa: CASSLYPQGYEQYF
v_call: TRBV27
d_call: .
cdr3_length: 14
clone_size: .
j_call: TRBJ2-7

cdr3_nt: TGTGCCAGCCGACGGGACAGGGAAAGGGACGAGCAGTACTTC
cdr3_aa: CASRRDRERDEQYF
v_call: TRBV6-5
d_call: TRBD1
cdr3_length: 14
clone_size: .
j_call: TRBJ2-7

cdr3_nt: TGTGCCACCAGCTCGGGACTAGCGGACTACAATGAGCAGTTCTTC
cdr3_aa: CATSSGLADYNEQFF
v_call: TRBV15
d_call: TRBD2
cdr3_length: 15
clone_size: .
j_call: TRBJ2-1

cdr3_nt: TGTGCCAGCAACAACAGGGTTCGATCACCCCTCCACTTT
cdr3_aa: CASNNRVRSPLHF
v_call: TRBV12-3/TRBV12-4
d_call: .
cdr3_length: 13
clone_size: .
j_call: TRBJ1-6

cdr3_nt: TGTGCCAGTAGTAGATTAGGACAGGGAGGTCAGCCCCAGCATTTT
cdr3_aa: CASSRLGQGGQPQHF
v_call: TRBV19
d_call: TRBD1
cdr3_length: 15
clone_size: .
j_call: TRBJ1-5

cdr3_nt: TGTGCCAGCAGCGTAGATGGGCTAGCGGGAGACGAGCAGTACTTC
cdr3_aa: CASSVDGLAGDEQYF
v_call: TRBV9
d_call: TRBD2
cdr3_length: 15
clone_size: .
j_call: TRBJ2-7

cdr3_nt: TGTGCCAGCAGTTTAGGGGGGGCTCGTAATTCACCCCTCCACTTT
cdr3_aa: CASSLGGARNSPLHF
v_call: TRBV28
d_call: .
cdr3_length: 15
clone_size: .
j_call: TRBJ1-6

cdr3_nt: TGTGCCAGCAGTCCAACGACTAGCCCCACAGATACGCAGTATTTT
cdr3_aa: CASSPTTSPTDTQYF
v_call: TRBV27
d_call: TRBD2
cdr3_length: 15
clone_size: .
j_call: TRBJ2-3

cdr3_nt: TGTGCCAGTAGCAGATACCAGGTTAACACTGAAGCTTTCTTT
cdr3_aa: CASSRYQVNTEAFF
v_call: TRBV19
d_call: .
cdr3_length: 14
clone_size: .
j_call: TRBJ1-1

cdr3_nt: TGTGCCATCAGCGGGGGACGGCGCGGGCAGCCCCAGCATTTT
cdr3_aa: CAISGGRRGQPQHF
v_call: TRBV10-3
d_call: .
cdr3_length: 14
clone_size: .
j_call: TRBJ1-5

cdr3_nt: TGTGCCAGCAGCCTCCAGACAGGGCACGAGCAGTACTTC
cdr3_aa: CASSLQTGHEQYF
v_call: TRBV9
d_call: TRBD1
cdr3_length: 13
clone_size: .
j_call: TRBJ2-7

cdr3_nt: TGTGCCAGCAGCCGCTTAAACGGGATGAACACTGAAGCTTTCTTT
cdr3_aa: CASSRLNGMNTEAFF
v_call: TRBV5-6
d_call: .
cdr3_length: 15
clone_size: .
j_call: TRBJ1-1

cdr3_nt: TGCAGCGTTTCGGGACAGGGGGCCCTGGGCTTT
cdr3_aa: CSVSGQGALGF
v_call: TRBV29-1
d_call: TRBD1
cdr3_length: 11
clone_size: .
j_call: TRBJ1-1

cdr3_nt: TGTGCCAGCAGCTTAACGGGGACAGTTGGATGGGAAAAACTGTTTTTT
cdr3_aa: CASSLTGTVGWEKLFF
v_call: TRBV7-9
d_call: TRBD1
cdr3_length: 16
clone_size: .
j_call: TRBJ1-4

cdr3_nt: TGTGCCAGCAGTTACTCGACCAGGGTGGGCAATTCACCCCTCCACTTT
cdr3_aa: CASSYSTRVGNSPLHF
v_call: TRBV6-5
d_call: .
cdr3_length: 16
clone_size: .
j_call: TRBJ1-6

cdr3_nt: TGTGCCAGTAGTATTCTCGGACTAGCGGGAGGGCCTATGGAGCAGTTCTTC
cdr3_aa: CASSILGLAGGPMEQFF
v_call: TRBV19
d_call: TRBD2
cdr3_length: 17
clone_size: .
j_call: TRBJ2-1

cdr3_nt: TGCGCCAGCAGCTTCGAGACAGGAGACGAGCAGTACTTC
cdr3_aa: CASSFETGDEQYF
v_call: TRBV5-1
d_call: .
cdr3_length: 13
clone_size: once
j_call: TRBJ2-7

cdr3_nt: TGTGCCAGCAGTCCGTATCAACAGGGGGCCGGGGAAAAACTGTTTTTT
cdr3_aa: CASSPYQQGAGEKLFF
v_call: TRBV27
d_call: TRBD1
cdr3_length: 16
clone_size: .
j_call: TRBJ1-4

cdr3_nt: TGTGCCAGCAGCTTAATCGGCGGGAGGGCCAACAATGAGCAGTTCTTC
cdr3_aa: CASSLIGGRANNEQFF
v_call: TRBV7-6
d_call: TRBD2
cdr3_length: 16
clone_size: .
j_call: TRBJ2-1

cdr3_nt: TGTGCCAGTAGTATAGGTCAGGGGGCTGCAAATGAGCAGTTCTTC
cdr3_aa: CASSIGQGAANEQFF
v_call: TRBV19
d_call: TRBD1
cdr3_length: 15
clone_size: .
j_call: TRBJ2-1

cdr3_nt: TGTGCCAGCAGTGATGGGACAGGGGCCGCAGATACGCAGTATTTT
cdr3_aa: CASSDGTGAADTQYF
v_call: TRBV2
d_call: TRBD1
cdr3_length: 15
clone_size: .
j_call: TRBJ2-3

cdr3_nt: TGTGCCAGCAGTGTCCGGGACAGGGACTTAGTCGGTCAGCCCCAGCATTTT
cdr3_aa: CASSVRDRDLVGQPQHF
v_call: TRBV14
d_call: TRBD1
cdr3_length: 17
clone_size: .
j_call: TRBJ1-5

cdr3_nt: TGTGCCACCAGTGATGCCGGGACTAGCGGGAGAAATGAGCAGTTCTTC
cdr3_aa: CATSDAGTSGRNEQFF
v_call: TRBV24-1
d_call: TRBD2
cdr3_length: 16
clone_size: .
j_call: TRBJ2-1

cdr3_nt: TGCGCCAGCAGCTGGGGACTAGCGGAGACCGGGGAGCTGTTTTTT
cdr3_aa: CASSWGLAETGELFF
v_call: TRBV5-1
d_call: TRBD2
cdr3_length: 15
clone_size: .
j_call: TRBJ2-2

cdr3_nt: TGTGCCTGGAACCGGGACAGCCTTAACGGGGGCTACACCTTC
cdr3_aa: CAWNRDSLNGGYTF
v_call: TRBV30
d_call: TRBD1
cdr3_length: 14
clone_size: .
j_call: TRBJ1-2

cdr3_nt: TGTGCCAGCAGTCCGACTGGCCCGGGTCTTTATGGCTACACCTTC
cdr3_aa: CASSPTGPGLYGYTF
v_call: TRBV27
d_call: .
cdr3_length: 15
clone_size: .
j_call: TRBJ1-2

cdr3_nt: TGTGCCAGCAGTTCTTCCTGGACAGAGACTAACTATGGCTACACCTTC
cdr3_aa: CASSSSWTETNYGYTF
v_call: TRBV28
d_call: .
cdr3_length: 16
clone_size: .
j_call: TRBJ1-2

cdr3_nt: TGTGCCACCAGTGATTCACAGGAATTCTATGGCTACACCTTC
cdr3_aa: CATSDSQEFYGYTF
v_call: TRBV24-1
d_call: .
cdr3_length: 14
clone_size: .
j_call: TRBJ1-2

cdr3_nt: TGTGCCAGCAGTGAATATTGGGGACAGGGAAGAGGCTACACCTTC
cdr3_aa: CASSEYWGQGRGYTF
v_call: TRBV25-1
d_call: TRBD1
cdr3_length: 15
clone_size: .
j_call: TRBJ1-2

cdr3_nt: TGTGCCAGCAGGAGACAGGGGGAAAACGAGCAGTACTTC
cdr3_aa: CASRRQGENEQYF
v_call: TRBV27
d_call: TRBD1
cdr3_length: 13
clone_size: .
j_call: TRBJ2-7

cdr3_nt: TGTGCCAGCAGTTTAAGGGTCTCCGGACTCTTTTACACTGAAGCTTTCTTT
cdr3_aa: CASSLRVSGLFYTEAFF
v_call: TRBV28
d_call: .
cdr3_length: 17
clone_size: .
j_call: TRBJ1-1